This T cell receptor beta chain was retrieved from a study of cytomegalovirus exposure and HLA in healthy donors. CDR3 length: 16 residues. Germline V gene sequence: CDR1 SGHVS, CDR2 FQNEAQ. The V and J ends lost 3 bases and 0 bases, in that order; junction bases with no gene match: 3. Overall study results and limits: Later on, an analysis showed TCR association rates differing by HLA locus, with DRB1 the most and HLA-C the fewest.

Comment on this clone: Its antigen is unknown.

The PCR contained 60 Vbeta and 13 Jbeta primers. TCRdb's table, derived via immunoSEQ multiplex PCR, lists solely in-frame clones and lacks some. This table lists some 130,000 clones. Sequencing input: PBMCs. The clonotype was recovered from a woman between 40 and 55 years old in good health and CMV-seropositive. V and J are TRBV7-8 and TRBJ2-1; 9 nucleotides agree with TRBD2. The chain's CDR3 is CASSFRGRASYNEQFF. The CDR3 DNA sequence: TGTGCCAGCAGCTTTCGCGGGAGGGCCTCCTACAATGAGCAGTTCTTC.